This T cell receptor beta chain was sequenced during a study of T cell repertoires in cytomegalovirus infection. Whole-study context: Indications came from public TCR beta signatures; they pointed to CMV infection and to a matching HLA type. Overall study results and limits: The study found HLA-C-restricted CMV-specific TCR beta clonotypes dominating the ex vivo response. The cumulative frequency of public TCR beta families distinguished individuals who carried CMV together with the relevant HLA.

One entry per CDR3 protein results from TCRdb running MiXCR on the reads. Here the sample spans about 51,000 distinct CDR3 sequences, roughly a fifth being singletons. V shed 4 bases and J shed 4 bases, with 8 bases lying between them. Germline CDR1 reads SNHLY; CDR2 reads FYNNEI. The CDR3 is made up of 13 amino acids. A few counts support this clonotype. Antigen: not known. The input for sequencing was CD8+ T cells from cultured PBMCs, taken from culture after CMV antigen stimulation. This receptor was taken from a human donor in good health (CMV status not recorded). Some clones in this sample may be carry-over from other donors' samples. The chain carries TRBV2 and TRBJ2-1; TRBD2 might be the D (5 bases). The CDR3 nucleotides read TGTGCCAGCAGTGGAACTAGTTACAATGAGCAGTTCTTC. Translation: CASSGTSYNEQFF.